This entry features one TCR beta chain sequence. Its antigen is still unknown. Germline CDR1 reads SGHRS; CDR2 reads YFSETQ. With 3 bases clipped from V and 0 bases from J, the junction kept 2 bases outside the gene matches. This CDR3 region has 14 residues. PCR employed 60 Vbeta and 13 Jbeta primers. Produced via immunoSEQ multiplex PCR; TCRdb's table is partial and in-frame only. In the table there are 84,000 or so clones, around 85% of which are singletons. This record comes from a study of cytomegalovirus exposure and HLA in healthy donors. The study's findings and limits: Trimming of TCR beta V- and J-genes showed a link, identified in a later analysis, to a missense DCLRE1C variant. A later analysis, which compared TCR beta chains of equal frequency, found the HLA-associated ones more clonally expanded. According to an earlier analysis, most TCR beta V segments yielded productive rearrangements about 90% or about 30% of the time.

J is TRBJ1-1 and V is TRBV5-1; 7 positions match TRBD1. This receptor was taken from a woman between 45 and 60 years old in good health and CMV-seronegative. Sequenced input: PBMCs. The CDR3 DNA reads as TGCGCCAGCAGCTCAGGGGGAATGAACACTGAAGCTTTCTTT. This translates into CASSSGGMNTEAFF.